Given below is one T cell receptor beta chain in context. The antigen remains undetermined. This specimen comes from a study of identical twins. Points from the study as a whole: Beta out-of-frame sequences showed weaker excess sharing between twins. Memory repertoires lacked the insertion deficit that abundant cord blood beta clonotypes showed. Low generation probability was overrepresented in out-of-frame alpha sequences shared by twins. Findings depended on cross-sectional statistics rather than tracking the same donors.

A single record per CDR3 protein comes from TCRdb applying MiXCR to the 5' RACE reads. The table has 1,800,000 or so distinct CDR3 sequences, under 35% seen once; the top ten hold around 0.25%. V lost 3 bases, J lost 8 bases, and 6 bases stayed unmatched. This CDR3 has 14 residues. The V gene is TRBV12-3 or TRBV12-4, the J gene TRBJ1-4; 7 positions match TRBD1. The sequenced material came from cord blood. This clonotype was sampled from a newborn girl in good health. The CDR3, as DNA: TGTGCCAGCAGTTTTGGGACAGTGATAGAAAAACTGTTTTTT. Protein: CASSFGTVIEKLFF.